These 11 T cell receptor beta chains share one sample of origin, sequenced in a study of T cells in tuberculosis. Thawed, overnight-rested PBMC were stained with GMM-loaded CD1B tetramer, viability dye and anti-CD3, then sorted. CD1B tetramers were loaded with Rhodococcus equi-derived C32 glucose monomycolate. Clones were sequenced by immunoSEQ multiplex PCR, and TCRdb holds only the in-frame ones, with some missing. The data show approximately 100,000 clones, with roughly 93% seen just once and 1.5% to 2% held by the top ten. The sequenced sample consisted of CD1b-GMM tetramer-negative cells sorted from PBMCs. These receptors came from an adult woman with latent tuberculosis.

This clone was detected once. J is TRBJ2-3 and V is TRBV5-1, with TRBD2 matching over 16 bases. Germline CDR1 SGHRS, CDR2 YFSETQ. The CDR3 contains 17 residues. V was clipped by 4 bases and J by 5 bases; unmatched bases: 7. CDR3 bases: TGCGCCAGCAGCCCAGGGACTAGCGGGGGGGTTGAAGATACGCAGTATTTT. Translation: CASSPGTSGGVEDTQYF.

The chain employs TRBV6-1 and TRBJ1-2; weak D call: TRBD1 (5 bases). V was cut by 5 bases and J by 8 bases, with 21 bases left in between. From germline, CDR1 is MNHNS and CDR2 SASEGT. This CDR3 is built from 15 residues. CDR3 residues: CASSFNRIAKEGYTF. The DNA for the CDR3 is TGTGCCAGCAGTTTTAACAGGATCGCCAAGGAGGGCTACACCTTC.

CDR3 bases: TGTGCCAGCAGGGATCCCCGGGGTAACTATGGCTACACCTTC. Translation gives CASRDPRGNYGYTF. This chain links TRBV27 with TRBJ1-2; D not certain. The CDR3 runs to 14 residues. V was shortened by 6 bases and J by 1 base, with 12 bases between the two germline ends. Germline CDR1 is MNHEY and CDR2 is SMNVEV (reference sequence).

The genes are TRBV30 and TRBJ1-1; the match to TRBD1 covers 8 bases. V dropped 1 base and J dropped 2; count of bases not matched to a gene: 9. Germline V gene lookup returns CDR1 GTSNPN and CDR2 SVGIG (reference sequence). The CDR3 runs to 16 residues. CDR3 in amino acids: CAWSGKAGGRNTEAFF. CDR3 bases: TGTGCCTGGAGTGGGAAGGCAGGGGGCCGAAACACTGAAGCTTTCTTT.

The genes are TRBV7-9 and TRBJ2-2; 8 bases fit TRBD2. This CDR3 has 19 amino acids. Per germline, CDR1 SEHNR and CDR2 FQNEAQ (reference sequence). V was clipped by 6 bases and J by 0 bases; unmatched bases: 15. CDR3 sequence: CASRSGLAGLTPNTGELFF. CDR3 DNA: TGTGCCAGCAGATCCGGGCTAGCGGGTTTGACGCCGAACACCGGGGAGCTGTTTTTT. The full variable domain, with the rest looked up from reference TRBV7-9 and TRBJ2-2, is DTGVSQNPRHKITKRGQNVTFRCDPISEHNRLYWYRQTLGQGPEFLTYFQNEAQLEKSRLLSDRFSAERPKGSFSTLEIQRTEQGDSAMYLCASRSGLAGLTPNTGELFFGEGSRLTVL.

The rearrangement joins TRBV4-2 to TRBJ1-1; D gene ambiguous. Germline V lookup: CDR1 LGHNA, CDR2 YNFKEQ. The V and J ends lost 6 bases and 6 bases respectively, with 11 bases between them. The CDR3 totals 12 residues. CDR3 sequence: CASSGRHPEAFF. Here the CDR3 DNA reads TGTGCCAGCAGTGGGAGACACCCTGAAGCTTTCTTT.

V and J are TRBV30 and TRBJ2-1, with TRBD2 matching over 7 bases. The CDR3 contains 15 residues. Trimming removed 3 bases from V and 2 bases from J; junction bases left unmatched: 7. The germline V gene has CDR1 GTSNPN and CDR2 SVGIG (reference sequence). Written as DNA, the CDR3 is TGTGCCTGGAGCGCGTTGGGGACTACCTACAATGAGCAGTTCTTC. Its translation is CAWSALGTTYNEQFF.

This rearrangement joins TRBV27 to TRBJ1-2, with TRBD1 matching 7 bases. J was trimmed by 6 bases and V by 4 bases; bases with no gene match: 8. This CDR3 comprises 14 residues. Germline-derived CDR1 and CDR2 are MNHEY and SMNVEV (reference sequence). This CDR3 is CASSYSRGLHGYTF. CDR3 nucleotide sequence: TGTGCCAGCAGTTACTCAAGGGGGCTGCATGGCTACACCTTC.

The V gene is TRBV9, the J gene TRBJ2-1; 11 positions match TRBD1. Germline V CDR1 and CDR2: SGDLS, YYNGEE. Losses at the gene ends were 0 bases for V and 7 bases for J; bases not matched to a gene: 3. The CDR3 covers 15 residues. CDR3 region: CASSVGTGGRNEQFF. Here the CDR3 DNA reads TGTGCCAGCAGCGTAGGGACAGGGGGCCGAAATGAGCAGTTCTTC.

The chain recombines TRBV5-6 with TRBJ2-2, with a weak D call TRBD1 (5 bases). The CDR3 consists of 15 residues. V was clipped by 4 bases and J by 4 bases, with 14 bases between them. The germline V gene has CDR1 SGHDT and CDR2 YYEEEE. CDR3 residues: CASSVWGGATGELFF. In DNA form, the CDR3 reads TGTGCCAGCAGCGTGTGGGGCGGCGCCACCGGGGAGCTGTTTTTT.

The rearrangement uses TRBV6-1 and TRBJ1-6; TRBD1 agrees at 11 bases. There are 18 residues in the CDR3. Germline values: CDR1 MNHNS, CDR2 SASEGT. The V and J ends lost 0 bases and 6 bases, in that order; junction bases with no gene match: 7. The CDR3 bases are TGTGCCAGCAGTGAAGCGAGTTGGGACAGGGGGGTTAATTCACCCCTCCACTTT. Translated, it gives CASSEASWDRGVNSPLHF.